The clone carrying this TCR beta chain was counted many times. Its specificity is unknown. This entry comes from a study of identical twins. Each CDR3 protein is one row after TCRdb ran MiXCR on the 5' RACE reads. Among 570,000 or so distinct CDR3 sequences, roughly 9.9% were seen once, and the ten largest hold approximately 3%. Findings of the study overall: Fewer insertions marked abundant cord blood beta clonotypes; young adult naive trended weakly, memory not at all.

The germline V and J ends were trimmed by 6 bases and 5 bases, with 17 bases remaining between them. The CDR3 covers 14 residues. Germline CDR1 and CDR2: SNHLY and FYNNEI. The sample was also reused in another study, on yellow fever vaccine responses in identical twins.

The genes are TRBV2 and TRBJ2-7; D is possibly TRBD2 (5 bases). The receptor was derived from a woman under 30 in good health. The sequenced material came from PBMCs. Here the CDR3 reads CASSWFEGENEQYF. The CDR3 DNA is TGTGCCAGCAGCTGGTTTGAGGGCGAAAACGAGCAGTACTTC.